One TCR beta chain is described in this entry. The data were taken from a study of blood T cell repertoires in COVID-19. In the study overall: Specimens from acute and convalescent COVID-19 originated in the United States, Italy and Spain.

Authors' methods: For nucleated cells, counts were estimated from reference gene primer amplification. Using immunoSEQ multiplex PCR, the repertoire was profiled, and TCRdb retains in-frame clones only, with some absent. V, J and clone size are those of that table, while D and trimming were read from the DNA. The sample carries a few hundred thousand clones, about nine tenths recorded once. V shed 5 bases, J shed 2 bases, and the junction held 6 bases outside the gene matches. In germline, CDR1 is SGHTA, CDR2 FQGNSA. CDR3 length: 15 residues. The sequencing input was peripheral blood. This clonotype originated in a man between 50 and 59 years old with acute or convalescent COVID-19. V and J are TRBV7-2 and TRBJ2-7; 10 positions match TRBD1. The CDR3 nucleotides read TGTGCCAGCAGCCTCGGGACAGGGGTGACCTACGAGCAGTACTTC. Translation: CASSLGTGVTYEQYF. Based on the CDR3 plus reference TRBV7-2 and TRBJ2-7, the full variable domain is GAGVSQSPSNKVTEKGKDVELRCDPISGHTALYWYRQSLGQGLEFLIYFQGNSAPDKSGLPSDRFSAERTGGSVSTLTIQRTQQEDSAVYLCASSLGTGVTYEQYFGPGTRLTVT.